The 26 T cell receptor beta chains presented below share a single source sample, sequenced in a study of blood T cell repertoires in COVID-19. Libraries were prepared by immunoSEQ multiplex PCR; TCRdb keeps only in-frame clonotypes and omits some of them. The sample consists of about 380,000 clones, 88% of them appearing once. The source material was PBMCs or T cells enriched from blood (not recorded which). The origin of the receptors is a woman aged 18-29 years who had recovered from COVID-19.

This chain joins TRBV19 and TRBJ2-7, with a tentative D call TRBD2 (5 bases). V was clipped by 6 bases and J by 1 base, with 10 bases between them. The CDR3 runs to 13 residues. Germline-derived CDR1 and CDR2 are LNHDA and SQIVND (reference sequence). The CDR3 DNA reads TGTGCCAGTAGCCCGGGAAGGTCCTACGAGCAGTACTTC. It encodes CASSPGRSYEQYF.

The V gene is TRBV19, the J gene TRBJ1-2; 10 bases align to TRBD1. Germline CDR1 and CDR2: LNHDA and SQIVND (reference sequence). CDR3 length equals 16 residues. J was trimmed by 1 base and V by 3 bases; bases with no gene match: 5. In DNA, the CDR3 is TGTGCCAGTAGTATGGAGGGGGACAGGGGTAACTATGGCTACACCTTC. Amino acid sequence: CASSMEGDRGNYGYTF.

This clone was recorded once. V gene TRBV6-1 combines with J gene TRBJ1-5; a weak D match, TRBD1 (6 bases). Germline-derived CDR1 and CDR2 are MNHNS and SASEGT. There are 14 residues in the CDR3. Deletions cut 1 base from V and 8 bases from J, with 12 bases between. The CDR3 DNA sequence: TGTGCCAGCAGTGAAGTTGCAGGGGTGGAGCCCCAGCATTTT. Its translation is CASSEVAGVEPQHF.

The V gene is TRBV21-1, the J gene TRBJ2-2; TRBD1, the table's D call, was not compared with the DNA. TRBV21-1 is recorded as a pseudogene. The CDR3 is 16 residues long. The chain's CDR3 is CASSRGQGGRHRGAVF. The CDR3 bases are TGTGCCAGCAGCAGAGGACAGGGGGGTCGGCACCGGGGAGCTGTTTTT.

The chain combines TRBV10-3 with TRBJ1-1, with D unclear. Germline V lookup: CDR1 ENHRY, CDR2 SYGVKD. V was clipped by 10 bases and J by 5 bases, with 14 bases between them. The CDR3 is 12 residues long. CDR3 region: CATGREGTEAFF. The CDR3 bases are TGTGCCACAGGTCGGGAGGGAACTGAAGCTTTCTTT.

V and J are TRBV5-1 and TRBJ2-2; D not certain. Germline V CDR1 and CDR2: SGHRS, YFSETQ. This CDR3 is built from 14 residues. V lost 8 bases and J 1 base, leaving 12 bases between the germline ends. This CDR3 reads CARAGGMNTGELFF. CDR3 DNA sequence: TGCGCCAGAGCTGGCGGAATGAACACCGGGGAGCTGTTTTTT.

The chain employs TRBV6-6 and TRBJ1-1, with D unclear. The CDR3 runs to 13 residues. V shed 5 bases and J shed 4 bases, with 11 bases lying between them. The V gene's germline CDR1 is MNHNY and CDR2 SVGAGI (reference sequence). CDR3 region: CASSASGLTEAFF. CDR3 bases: TGTGCCAGCAGTGCTTCAGGACTCACTGAAGCTTTCTTT.

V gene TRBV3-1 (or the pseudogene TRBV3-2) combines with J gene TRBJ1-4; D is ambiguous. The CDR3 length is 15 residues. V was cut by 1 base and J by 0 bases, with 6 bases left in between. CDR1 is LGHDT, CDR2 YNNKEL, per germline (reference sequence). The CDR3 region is CASSQARATNEKLFF. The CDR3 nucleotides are TGTGCCAGCAGCCAAGCCCGCGCAACTAATGAAAAACTGTTTTTT.

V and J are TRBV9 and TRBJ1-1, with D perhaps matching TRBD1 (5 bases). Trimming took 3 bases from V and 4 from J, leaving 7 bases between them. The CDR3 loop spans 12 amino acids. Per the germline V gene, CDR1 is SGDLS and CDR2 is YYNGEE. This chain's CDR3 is CASSGGGTEAFF. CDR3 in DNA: TGTGCCAGCAGCGGGGGCGGCACTGAAGCTTTCTTT.

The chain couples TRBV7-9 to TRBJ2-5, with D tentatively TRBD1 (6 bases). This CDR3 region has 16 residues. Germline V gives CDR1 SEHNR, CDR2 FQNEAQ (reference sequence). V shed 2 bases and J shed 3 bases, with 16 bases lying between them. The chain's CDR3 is CASSLYRRTGKETQYF. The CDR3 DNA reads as TGTGCCAGCAGCTTATACCGGAGAACAGGGAAAGAGACCCAGTACTTC.

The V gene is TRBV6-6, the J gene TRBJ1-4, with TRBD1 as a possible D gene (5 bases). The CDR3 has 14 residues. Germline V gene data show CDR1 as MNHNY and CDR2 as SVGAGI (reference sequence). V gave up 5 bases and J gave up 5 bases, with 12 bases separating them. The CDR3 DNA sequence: TGTGCCAGCAGTCGGGACGGGAGAAATGAAAAACTGTTTTTT. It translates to CASSRDGRNEKLFF.

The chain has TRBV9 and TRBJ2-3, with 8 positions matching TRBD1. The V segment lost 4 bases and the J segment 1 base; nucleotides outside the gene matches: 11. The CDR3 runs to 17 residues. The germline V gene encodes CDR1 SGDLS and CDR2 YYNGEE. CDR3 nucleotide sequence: TGTGCCAGCAGCCGGACAGGGTTTGGCACGGGCACAGATACGCAGTATTTT. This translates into CASSRTGFGTGTDTQYF. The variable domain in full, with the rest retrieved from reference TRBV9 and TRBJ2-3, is DSGVTQTPKHLITATGQRVTLRCSPRSGDLSVYWYQQSLDQGLQFLIQYYNGEERAKGNILERFSAQQFPDLHSELNLSSLELGDSALYFCASSRTGFGTGTDTQYFGPGTRLTVL.

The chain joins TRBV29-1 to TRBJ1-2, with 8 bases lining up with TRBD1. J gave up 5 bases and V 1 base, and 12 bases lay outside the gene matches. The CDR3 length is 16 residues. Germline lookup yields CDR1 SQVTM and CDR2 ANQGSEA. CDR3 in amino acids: CSVEGWTGSVKYGYTF. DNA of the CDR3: TGCAGCGTTGAAGGATGGACAGGGTCAGTTAAGTATGGCTACACCTTC.

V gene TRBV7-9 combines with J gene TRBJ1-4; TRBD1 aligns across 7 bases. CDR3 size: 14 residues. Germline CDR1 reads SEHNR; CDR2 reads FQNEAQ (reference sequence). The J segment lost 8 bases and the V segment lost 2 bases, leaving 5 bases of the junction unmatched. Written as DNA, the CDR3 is TGTGCCAGCAGCTTATCAACAGGGGAAGAAAAACTGTTTTTT. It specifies CASSLSTGEEKLFF.

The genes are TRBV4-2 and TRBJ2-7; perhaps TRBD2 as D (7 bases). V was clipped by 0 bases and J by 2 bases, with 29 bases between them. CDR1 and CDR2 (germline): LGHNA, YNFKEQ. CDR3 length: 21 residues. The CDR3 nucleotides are TGTGCCAGCAGCCAAGATCATAATGGGGCCCAGCGGGGCGGGGGCGCCTACGAGCAGTACTTC. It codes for CASSQDHNGAQRGGGAYEQYF.

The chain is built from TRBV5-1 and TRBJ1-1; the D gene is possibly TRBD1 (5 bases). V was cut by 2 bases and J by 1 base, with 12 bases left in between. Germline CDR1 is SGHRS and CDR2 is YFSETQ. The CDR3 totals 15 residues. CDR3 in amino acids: CASSFGHPKNTEAFF. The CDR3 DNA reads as TGCGCCAGCAGCTTTGGACACCCTAAGAACACTGAAGCTTTCTTT.

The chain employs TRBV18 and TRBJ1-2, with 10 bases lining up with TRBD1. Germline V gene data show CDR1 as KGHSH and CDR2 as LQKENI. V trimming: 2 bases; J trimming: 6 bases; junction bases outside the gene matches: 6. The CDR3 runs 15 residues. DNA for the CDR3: TGTGCCAGCTCACCAACCGGGACAGGGGAGGATGGCTACACCTTC. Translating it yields CASSPTGTGEDGYTF.

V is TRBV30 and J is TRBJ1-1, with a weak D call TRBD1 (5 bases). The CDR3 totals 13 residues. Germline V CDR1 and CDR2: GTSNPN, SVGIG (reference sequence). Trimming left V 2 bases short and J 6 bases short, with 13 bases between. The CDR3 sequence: CAWSPMGGAEAFF. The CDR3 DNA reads TGTGCCTGGAGTCCCATGGGGGGAGCTGAAGCTTTCTTT.

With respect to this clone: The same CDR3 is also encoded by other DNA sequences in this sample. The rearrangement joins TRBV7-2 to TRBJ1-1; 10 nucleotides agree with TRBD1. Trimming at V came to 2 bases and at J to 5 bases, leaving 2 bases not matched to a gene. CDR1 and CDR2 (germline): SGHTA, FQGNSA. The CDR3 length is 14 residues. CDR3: CASSLRQGATEAFF. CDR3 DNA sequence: TGTGCCAGCAGCTTAAGACAGGGGGCTACTGAAGCTTTCTTT.

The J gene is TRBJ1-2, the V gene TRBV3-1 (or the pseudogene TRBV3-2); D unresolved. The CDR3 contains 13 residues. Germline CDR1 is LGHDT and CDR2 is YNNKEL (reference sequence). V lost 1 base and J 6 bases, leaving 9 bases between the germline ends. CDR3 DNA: TGTGCCAGCAGCCAAGCGGGGTCGGATGGCTACACCTTC. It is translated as CASSQAGSDGYTF.

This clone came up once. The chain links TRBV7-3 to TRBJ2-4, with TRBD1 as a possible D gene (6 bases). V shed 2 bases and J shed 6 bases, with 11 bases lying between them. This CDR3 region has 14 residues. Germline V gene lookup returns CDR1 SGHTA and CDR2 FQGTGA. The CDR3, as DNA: TGTGCCAGCAGCTTATCCGGACAGTCAAACATTCAGTACTTC. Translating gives CASSLSGQSNIQYF.

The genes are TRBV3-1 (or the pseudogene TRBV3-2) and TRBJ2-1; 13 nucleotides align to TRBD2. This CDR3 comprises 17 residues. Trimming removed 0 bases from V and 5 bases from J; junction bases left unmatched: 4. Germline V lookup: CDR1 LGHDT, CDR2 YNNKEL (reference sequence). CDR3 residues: CASSQDRTSGGNNEQFF. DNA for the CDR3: TGTGCCAGCAGCCAAGACCGGACTAGCGGGGGAAACAATGAGCAGTTCTTC.

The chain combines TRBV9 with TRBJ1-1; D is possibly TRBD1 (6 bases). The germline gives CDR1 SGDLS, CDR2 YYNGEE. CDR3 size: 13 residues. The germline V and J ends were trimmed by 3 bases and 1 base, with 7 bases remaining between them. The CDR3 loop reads CASSGTENTEAFF. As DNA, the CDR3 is TGTGCCAGCAGCGGGACAGAGAACACTGAAGCTTTCTTT.

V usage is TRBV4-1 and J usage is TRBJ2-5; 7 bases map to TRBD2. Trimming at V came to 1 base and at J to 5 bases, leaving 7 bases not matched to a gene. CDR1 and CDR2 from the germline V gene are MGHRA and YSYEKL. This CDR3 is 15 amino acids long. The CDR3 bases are TGCGCCAGCAGCCAAGTTAGCGGGCGAGGGGAGACCCAGTACTTC. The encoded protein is CASSQVSGRGETQYF.

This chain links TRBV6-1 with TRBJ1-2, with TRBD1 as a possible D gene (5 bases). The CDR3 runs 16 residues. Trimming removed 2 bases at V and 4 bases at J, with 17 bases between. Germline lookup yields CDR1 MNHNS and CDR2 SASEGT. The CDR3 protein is CASSEWLRVGGYGYTF. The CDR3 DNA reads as TGTGCCAGCAGTGAATGGCTCAGGGTAGGTGGCTATGGCTACACCTTC.

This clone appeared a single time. CDR3 sequence: CASSLYRDYSNQPQHF. CDR3 bases: TGTGCCAGCAGTTTATACAGAGATTATAGCAATCAGCCCCAGCATTTT. V and J are TRBV27 and TRBJ1-5, with D uncertain. The germline gives CDR1 MNHEY, CDR2 SMNVEV (reference sequence). This CDR3 is built from 16 residues. Trimming pared 1 base from V and 0 bases from J, leaving 10 bases between.